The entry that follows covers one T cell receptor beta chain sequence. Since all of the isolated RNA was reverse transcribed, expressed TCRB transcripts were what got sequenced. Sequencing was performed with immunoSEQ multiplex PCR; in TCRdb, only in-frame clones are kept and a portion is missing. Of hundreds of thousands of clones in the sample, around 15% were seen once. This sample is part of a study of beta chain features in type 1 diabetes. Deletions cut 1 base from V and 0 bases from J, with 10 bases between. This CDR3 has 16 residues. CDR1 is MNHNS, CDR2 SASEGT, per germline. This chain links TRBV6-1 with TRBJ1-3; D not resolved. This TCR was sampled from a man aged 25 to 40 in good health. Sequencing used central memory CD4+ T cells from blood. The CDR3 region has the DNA TGTGCCAGCAGTGAAGAACGGCGGAGCTCTGGAAACACCATATATTTT. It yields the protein CASSEERRSSGNTIYF.